This T cell receptor (beta chain) is from a study of cytotoxic CD8 clonotypes in ibrutinib-treated CLL. Clones were sequenced by immunoSEQ multiplex PCR, and TCRdb holds only the in-frame ones, with some missing. The profile shows some 300,000 clones, roughly 85% of them singletons. Germline-derived CDR1 and CDR2 are SGHRS and YFSETQ. Trimming removed 0 bases from V and 4 bases from J, with 12 bases in between. The CDR3 runs to 15 residues. The source of this sequence is a human donor with chronic lymphocytic leukemia. The specimen was PBMCs, collected before ibrutinib treatment. The rearrangement uses TRBV5-1 and TRBJ2-3; no firm D call. The DNA of the CDR3 is TGCGCCAGCAGCTTGGGGACCCTTATGGCAGATACGCAGTATTTT. Its translation: CASSLGTLMADTQYF.